This TCR beta chain derives from a study of blood T cell repertoires in COVID-19 (dated by TCRdb to about 2020). In terms of the full investigation: Samples covering the acute and convalescent phases of COVID-19 were provided by collaborators in the United States, Italy and Spain. The material from the prospective study consisted of cDNA or gDNA derived from T cells, B-cell-depleted T cells, or PBMCs. Subjects who had been exposed to COVID-19, were actively infected with it, or had recovered from it provided the deeply sampled blood TCRbeta repertoires that made up the dataset. The repertoires were released in a freely available public database intended as a resource for research on the immune response to SARS-CoV-2. The samples were drawn from two sources: the first 160 participants of the ongoing ImmuneRACE study, and 1,200 or so subjects contributed by 6 global collaborators. The sample metadata nearly always contained a de-identified subject ID, COVID-19 status, age in years and sex. Where HLA class I and class II types were available, the types were taken from metadata supplied by the sample provider, not from assay-based typing. Broader findings and caveats from the paper: How much clinical and demographic metadata was included differed by source and by participant, and the metadata was provided uncurated.

The CDR3 goes from the cysteine to the phenylalanine over 16 residues. Solely the CDR3 DNA is kept, with 48 bases framed from the first base. CDR1 and CDR2, looked up from the germline V gene (reference sequence), are MNHNY and SVGAGI. V is cut back by 4 bases and J by 0 bases, with 5 bases in the junction unmatched. The immunoSEQ Assay, a bias-controlled multiplex PCR, was used to amplify TCRbeta CDR3 regions from genomic DNA. As for how the authors treated the data: Within the assay, amplification of reference gene primers was used to estimate how many nucleated cells each sample contained. To quantify the absolute abundance of each unique TCRbeta CDR3 rearrangement, sequence reads were collapsed and filtered. For each sample, productive Simpson clonality was calculated by taking the square root of Simpson's diversity index across productive rearrangements. TCRdb obtained this table from immuneACCESS and retained in-frame rearrangements with V and J assigned. These tables miss some clones; where compared with another copy, unresolved V genes account for less than half of the shortfall, and the remainder is unexplained. V and J calls and clone size are those listed in that table; D and trimming were worked out from the DNA. The sample table records about 200,000 clones; roughly 80% of these occur just once. About 6.9% of the sample goes to the ten largest clones.

Each collaborating institution followed its own protocols to collect whole blood in K2EDTA tubes. For TCRbeta analysis, collaborator samples were shipped as frozen whole blood, as isolated PBMCs, or as DNA extracted from either sample type. On this clone: The target of this receptor is not known. Base qualities are missing; no much larger clone stands one base away.

Input material: peripheral blood. In this chain, TRBV6-6 is recombined with TRBJ1-4, and 7 bases in between align with TRBD1. The sequence derives from a man aged 60-69 years with acute or convalescent COVID-19. The nucleotide sequence is TGTGCCAGCAGTTCACAGGGGTCCGCAACTAATGAAAAACTGTTTTTT. Its protein product is CASSSQGSATNEKLFF.